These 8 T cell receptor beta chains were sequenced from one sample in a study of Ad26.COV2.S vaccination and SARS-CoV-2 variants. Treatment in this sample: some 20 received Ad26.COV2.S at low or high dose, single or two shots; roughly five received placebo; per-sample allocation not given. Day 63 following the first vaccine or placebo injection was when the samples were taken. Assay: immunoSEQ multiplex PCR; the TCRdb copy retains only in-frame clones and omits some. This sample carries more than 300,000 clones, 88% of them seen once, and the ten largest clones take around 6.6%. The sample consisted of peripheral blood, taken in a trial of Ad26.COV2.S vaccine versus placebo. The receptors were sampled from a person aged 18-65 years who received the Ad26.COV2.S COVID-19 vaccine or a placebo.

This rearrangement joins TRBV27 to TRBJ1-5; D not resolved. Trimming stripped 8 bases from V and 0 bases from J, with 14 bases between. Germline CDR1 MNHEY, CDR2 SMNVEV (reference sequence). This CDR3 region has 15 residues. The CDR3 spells CASENHKYSNQPQHF. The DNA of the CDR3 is TGTGCCAGCGAAAACCACAAGTATAGCAATCAGCCCCAGCATTTT.

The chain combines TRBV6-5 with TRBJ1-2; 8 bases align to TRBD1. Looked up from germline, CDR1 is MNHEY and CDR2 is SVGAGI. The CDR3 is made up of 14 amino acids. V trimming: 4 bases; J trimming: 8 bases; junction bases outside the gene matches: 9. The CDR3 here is CASSFPGQDRGYTF. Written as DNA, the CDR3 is TGTGCCAGCAGTTTCCCGGGACAGGACCGAGGCTACACCTTC.

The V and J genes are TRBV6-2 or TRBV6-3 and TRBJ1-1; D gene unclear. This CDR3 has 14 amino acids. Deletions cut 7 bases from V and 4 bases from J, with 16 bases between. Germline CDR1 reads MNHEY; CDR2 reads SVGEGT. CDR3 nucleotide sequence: TGTGCCAGCACCCCAATCCGTATAGGCACTGAAGCTTTCTTT. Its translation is CASTPIRIGTEAFF.

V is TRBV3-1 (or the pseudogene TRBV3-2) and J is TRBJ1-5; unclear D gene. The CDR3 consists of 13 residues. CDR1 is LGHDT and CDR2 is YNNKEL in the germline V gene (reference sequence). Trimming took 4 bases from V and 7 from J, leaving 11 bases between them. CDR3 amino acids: CASSPPGIQPQHF. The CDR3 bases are TGTGCCAGCAGCCCTCCCGGGATCCAGCCCCAGCATTTT.

CDR3 loop: CASSLNSFPSGYTF. The CDR3 region has the DNA TGCGCCAGCAGCTTGAACAGCTTCCCGTCTGGCTACACCTTC. The chain recombines TRBV5-1 with TRBJ1-2; D unresolved. Germline CDR1 SGHRS, CDR2 YFSETQ. The V and J ends lost 1 base and 7 bases respectively, with 14 bases between them. The CDR3 runs 14 residues.

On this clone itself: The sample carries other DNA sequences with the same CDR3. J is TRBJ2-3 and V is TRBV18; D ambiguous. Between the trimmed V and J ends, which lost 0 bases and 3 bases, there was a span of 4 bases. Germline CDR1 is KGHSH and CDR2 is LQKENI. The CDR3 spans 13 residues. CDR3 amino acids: CASSPPSTDTQYF. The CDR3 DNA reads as TGTGCCAGCTCACCACCGAGTACAGATACGCAGTATTTT.

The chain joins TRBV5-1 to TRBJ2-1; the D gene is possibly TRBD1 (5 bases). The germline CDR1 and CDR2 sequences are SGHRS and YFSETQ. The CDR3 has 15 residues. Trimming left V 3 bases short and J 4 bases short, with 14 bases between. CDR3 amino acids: CASSSGPNPYNEQFF. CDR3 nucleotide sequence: TGCGCCAGCAGCTCAGGGCCTAACCCGTACAATGAGCAGTTCTTC.

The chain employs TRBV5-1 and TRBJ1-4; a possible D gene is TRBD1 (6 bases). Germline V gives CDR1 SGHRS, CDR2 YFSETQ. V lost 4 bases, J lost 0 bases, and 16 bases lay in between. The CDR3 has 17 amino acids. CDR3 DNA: TGCGCCAGCAGCCCTCTGACAGGACCTGCAACTAATGAAAAACTGTTTTTT. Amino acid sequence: CASSPLTGPATNEKLFF.